The T cell receptor beta chain described here comes from a study of OX40 agonist ivuxolimab in advanced cancers. About the research overall: Patients received the agonistic anti-OX40 (CD134) antibody ivuxolimab. Broader study findings: Expanded peripheral T-cell antigen specificity went undetermined. CD4+ and CD8+ blood T cells expanded clonally by week 6 at 0.1 to 3.0 mg/kg.

V gave up 5 bases and J gave up 3 bases; unmatched junction bases: 7. The CDR3 sequence is 16 residues long. Germline CDR1 is SGHAT and CDR2 is FQNNGV. This clone showed up just once. Antigen: not known. Libraries were prepared by immunoSEQ multiplex PCR; TCRdb keeps only in-frame clonotypes and omits some of them. The data contain 65,000 to 95,000 clones, around 86% of them singletons. The TCR sequence derives from an adult with an advanced solid tumor such as melanoma, head and neck, liver or kidney cancer. The rearrangement joins TRBV11-2 to TRBJ2-7; TRBD2 agrees at 13 bases. The sample here was CD4+ or CD8+ T cells sorted from blood, taken in a trial of the OX40 agonist ivuxolimab. CDR3 DNA: TGTGCCAGCAGCACGGACAGGACTAGCGGGAGCTACGAGCAGTACTTC. As protein: CASSTDRTSGSYEQYF.